Each of the 2 T cell receptor beta chains below was sequenced from the same sample in a study of shared clonotypes between healthy human individuals (dated by TCRdb to about 2020). Library preparation was by the immunoSEQ multiplex PCR assay. TCRdb provides this immuneACCESS table in a form limited to in-frame rearrangements. Some clones are lacking; in checked studies, under half of them reflect an unresolved V gene, and why the rest are absent is not known. This sample is represented by over a million clones; around 74% of them were singletons. The ten largest clones add up to about 1.4% of the sample. The source material was memory CD4+ T cells sorted from blood. The cell subset or site label of this sample denotes: CD45RA-negative fraction. These receptors were obtained from a man younger than 35 in good health.

The chain carries TRBV4-2 and TRBJ2-2; tentatively, D is TRBD1 or TRBD2 (6 bases each). Trimming shortened V by 0 bases and J by 5 bases, and 13 bases separated the two germline ends. CDR1 is LGHNA, CDR2 YNFKEQ, per germline. The CDR3 is 16 residues long. This CDR3 reads CASSQDPRGPTGELFF. CDR3 coding DNA: TGTGCCAGCAGCCAAGATCCCCGGGGGCCTACCGGGGAGCTGTTTTTT.

This chain joins TRBV6-1 and TRBJ2-1, with 8 bases fitting TRBD2. The CDR3 loop spans 13 amino acids. CDR1 MNHNS and CDR2 SASEGT come from the germline V gene. V lost 6 bases, J lost 8 bases, and 6 bases stayed unmatched. The CDR3 bases are TGTGCCAGCAGGAAGCGGGGGAGGGATGAGCAGTTCTTC. Translating it yields CASRKRGRDEQFF.